This T cell receptor beta chain was documented in a study of regulatory T cells. Primers: 52 TRBV forward and 13 TRBJ reverse. The protocol was immunoSEQ multiplex PCR, while the TCRdb copy is restricted to in-frame clones and leaves out a portion. The table includes approximately 37,000 clones, roughly 90% detected once. CD4+ T cells were divided by sorting: CD25-high CD127-low Tregs, CD25-low CD127-high conventional cells. Findings and limits, study-wide: Hydrophobic residues at CDR3 positions 6 and 7 were enriched in conventional CD4+ T cells of CD3G-deficient patients.

Note on this clone: Antigen: not known.

CDR3 length equals 12 residues. Germline CDR1 reads MDHEN; CDR2 reads SYDVKM. J was trimmed by 5 bases and V by 10 bases; bases with no gene match: 4. This TCR was recovered from a young adult with CD3G deficiency. The chain links TRBV28 to TRBJ1-5, with TRBD1 matching 8 bases. The sequenced sample was conventional CD4+ T cells sorted from blood. The CDR3 DNA is TGTGCCACACAGGGGGGAGATCAGCCCCAGCATTTT. Translating gives CATQGGDQPQHF.